The 18 T cell receptor beta chains given below trace back to one sample, sequenced in a study of regulatory T cells in long-lasting Graves disease. Relying on iRepertoire HTBI primers and Arm-PCR of CDR3 regions, the team built TCR beta libraries. TCRdb re-called the multiplex PCR reads through MiXCR, storing one row per CDR3 protein. The data contain approximately 540,000 distinct CDR3 sequences, around 13% of them singletons. Time point given: newly diagnosed GD, antithyroid drugs for less than 3 months. Generation of the TCR library employed RNA extracted from PBMCs. These data were also reused for a study on T cells in Graves' hyperthyroidism and ophthalmopathy.

This sample comprised peripheral blood mononuclear cells (PBMCs), obtained at new diagnosis, from a patient treated with antithyroid drugs. Source of these receptors: a woman aged 30 to 39 with Graves disease.

The chain couples TRBV4-2 to TRBJ1-2, with D maybe TRBD1 (5 bases). Trimming shortened V by 0 bases and J by 4 bases, and 12 bases separated the two germline ends. Germline values: CDR1 LGHNA, CDR2 YNFKEQ. There are 15 residues in the CDR3. CDR3 in amino acids: CASSQDGQGLYGYTF. In DNA form, the CDR3 reads TGTGCCAGCAGCCAAGATGGTCAGGGACTCTATGGCTACACCTTC.

In its sample, this clonotype was seen many times. The genes are TRBV19 and TRBJ1-4; D is possibly TRBD1 (6 bases). The CDR3 is 18 residues long. Germline assignment: CDR1 LNHDA and CDR2 SQIVND (reference sequence). The V end was cut by 7 bases, the J end by 6 bases, with 27 bases between. The CDR3 nucleotides read TGTGCCAGTATTGCGGGACATGGACCGAGATTTGAGGATGAAAAACTGTTTTTT. Protein product: CASIAGHGPRFEDEKLFF.

This clonotype was observed a few times. The V gene is TRBV5-4, the J gene TRBJ2-2; unclear D gene. V was cut by 0 bases and J by 2 bases, with 11 bases left in between. CDR1 and CDR2 from the germline V gene are SGHNT and YYREEE (reference sequence). The CDR3 length is 16 residues. CDR3 amino acids: CASSLGYLDNTGELFF. DNA for the CDR3: TGTGCCAGCAGCTTGGGATACTTAGATAACACCGGGGAGCTGTTTTTT.

This clonotype has a count of ten or more. This chain uses TRBV5-1 with TRBJ2-3, with TRBD1 identical over 7 bases. Germline loops: CDR1 SGHRS, CDR2 YFSETQ. This CDR3 comprises 15 residues. Trimming took 4 bases from V and 5 from J; bases not matched to a gene: 10. CDR3 loop: CASSPGQLMKDTQYF. For the CDR3, the DNA is TGCGCCAGCAGCCCGGGACAGCTCATGAAAGATACGCAGTATTTT.

The table lists this clonotype with a few counts. The chain combines TRBV6-9 with TRBJ1-4, with D unclear. Germline CDR1 reads MNHGY; CDR2 reads SVAAGI. This CDR3 contains 13 residues. V lost 3 bases, J lost 7 bases, and 9 bases lay in between. CDR3 in amino acids: CASSYERAEKLFF. CDR3 DNA: TGTGCCAGCAGTTACGAGCGGGCTGAAAAACTGTTTTTT.

This chain's CDR3 is CASSLRDSDTLNEQFF. CDR3 sequence (DNA): TGCGCCAGCAGCTTGAGGGACTCGGACACCTTGAATGAGCAGTTCTTC. The chain couples TRBV5-1 to TRBJ2-1, with D possibly being TRBD2 (6 bases). This CDR3 is built from 16 residues. Germline V lookup: CDR1 SGHRS, CDR2 YFSETQ. The germline V and J ends were trimmed by 1 base and 7 bases, with 18 bases remaining between them.

This clonotype has just a few counts. CDR3 nucleotide sequence: TGTGCCAGCAATAAGGAGCGCTCAAGCTCCTACGAGCAGTACTTC. It translates to CASNKERSSSYEQYF. The V and J genes are TRBV6-1 and TRBJ2-7, with D uncertain. V dropped 7 bases and J dropped 0 bases, with 16 bases sitting between them. The length of the CDR3 is 15 residues. CDR1 and CDR2 (germline): MNHNS, SASEGT.

This clonotype appeared many times. V gene TRBV4-1 combines with J gene TRBJ2-1; 10 nucleotides agree with TRBD2. The V gene end was trimmed by 1 base and the J gene end by 16 bases; junction bases not matched to a gene: 10. CDR3 size: 14 residues. From germline, CDR1 is MGHRA and CDR2 YSYEKL. CDR3 sequence reads: CASSQVGSAGGKFF. CDR3 in DNA: TGCGCCAGCAGCCAAGTCGGATCAGCGGGAGGGAAATTCTTC.

This clonotype was seen many times. The genes are TRBV18 and TRBJ2-7; D is undetermined. CDR1 and CDR2 from the germline V gene are KGHSH and LQKENI. V was clipped by 3 bases and J by 2 bases, with 5 bases between them. The CDR3 consists of 12 residues. The CDR3 DNA sequence: TGTGCCAGCTCACCGGACCCCTACGAGCAGTACTTC. As protein: CASSPDPYEQYF.

This clonotype has at least ten counts. The chain recombines TRBV30 with TRBJ1-5, with 8 bases fitting TRBD1. CDR1 GTSNPN and CDR2 SVGIG come from the germline V gene (reference sequence). With 6 bases clipped from V and 6 bases from J, the junction kept 4 bases outside the gene matches. The CDR3 runs 12 residues. The CDR3 is CACRTGRQPQHF. The CDR3 bases are TGTGCCTGCCGGACAGGGCGTCAGCCCCAGCATTTT.

The chain employs TRBV10-3 and TRBJ2-1; no definite D call. This CDR3 spans 13 amino acids. The V gene lost 1 base and the J gene lost 7 bases, with 8 bases spanning the gap. Germline V gene lookup returns CDR1 ENHRY and CDR2 SYGVKD. The CDR3 protein is CAISEFGLNEQFF. CDR3 bases: TGTGCCATCAGTGAGTTCGGGTTAAATGAGCAGTTCTTC.

The rearrangement links TRBV4-3 to TRBJ2-7, with 9 bases identical to TRBD1. With 4 bases clipped from V and 5 bases from J, the junction kept 9 bases outside the gene matches. The CDR3 has 15 residues. Germline V gene sequence: CDR1 LGHNA, CDR2 YSLEER. The CDR3 nucleotides are TGCGCCAGCAGCCCCCGGACAGGGGATATGAACGAGCAGTACTTC. Translation gives CASSPRTGDMNEQYF.

This clonotype has more than one count but fewer than ten. The V and J genes are TRBV19 and TRBJ1-2, with TRBD1 matching 7 bases. This CDR3 region has 11 residues. With 8 bases clipped from V and 4 bases from J, the junction kept 1 base outside the gene matches. CDR1 is LNHDA and CDR2 is SQIVND in the germline V gene (reference sequence). The CDR3 spells CASRDSYGYTF. CDR3 nucleotide sequence: TGTGCCAGTCGGGACAGCTATGGCTACACCTTC.

Of note for this clonotype: Just one base apart from a much larger clone, this may be a read error. The chain recombines TRBV20-1 with TRBJ2-4; 7 bases agree with TRBD2. J was trimmed by 13 bases and V by 5 bases; bases with no gene match: 17. This CDR3 contains 14 residues. Germline-derived CDR1 and CDR2 are DFQATT and SNEGSKA (reference sequence). CDR3 nucleotides: TGCAGTGCTTGGCGCGGACTAGTTTCGGATGAGCAGTACTTC. It specifies CSAWRGLVSDEQYF.

This clonotype has a count of ten or more. This chain links TRBV3-1 with TRBJ1-4, with D possibly TRBD1 on 5 matching bases. The V end was cut by 3 bases, the J end by 6 bases, with 14 bases between. There are 15 residues in the CDR3. Germline loops: CDR1 LGHDT, CDR2 YNNKEL (reference sequence). The CDR3 DNA reads as TGTGCCAGCAGCCACACCGCAGGGTCGGATGAAAAACTGTTTTTT. Translated: CASSHTAGSDEKLFF.

This clonotype was detected ten times or more. The gene calls are TRBV18 and TRBJ1-1; 8 bases fit TRBD1. This CDR3 is built from 15 residues. V lost 5 bases, J lost 5 bases, and 10 bases stayed unmatched. Germline CDR1 and CDR2: KGHSH and LQKENI. CDR3: CASSTGQGVRTEAFF. CDR3 in DNA: TGTGCCAGCTCAACCGGACAGGGAGTAAGAACTGAAGCTTTCTTT.

The sample holds many counts of this clonotype. The chain is built from TRBV7-9 and TRBJ1-4; TRBD1 matches 11 bases. The V gene end was trimmed by 5 bases and the J gene end by 5 bases; junction bases not matched to a gene: 4. Germline CDR1 is SEHNR and CDR2 is FQNEAQ (reference sequence). The CDR3 sequence is 15 residues long. This chain's CDR3 is CASSPGTGGNEKLFF. The CDR3 bases are TGTGCCAGCAGCCCTGGGACAGGGGGAAATGAAAAACTGTTTTTT.

This clonotype was counted many times. The chain uses TRBV19 and TRBJ1-2, with D tentatively TRBD1 (5 bases). Trimming shortened V by 6 bases and J by 2 bases, and 13 bases separated the two germline ends. The germline V gene encodes CDR1 LNHDA and CDR2 SQIVND (reference sequence). This CDR3 is 14 amino acids long. The CDR3: CASRNQGANYGYTF. CDR3 DNA: TGTGCCAGTAGAAACCAGGGTGCAAACTATGGCTACACCTTC.